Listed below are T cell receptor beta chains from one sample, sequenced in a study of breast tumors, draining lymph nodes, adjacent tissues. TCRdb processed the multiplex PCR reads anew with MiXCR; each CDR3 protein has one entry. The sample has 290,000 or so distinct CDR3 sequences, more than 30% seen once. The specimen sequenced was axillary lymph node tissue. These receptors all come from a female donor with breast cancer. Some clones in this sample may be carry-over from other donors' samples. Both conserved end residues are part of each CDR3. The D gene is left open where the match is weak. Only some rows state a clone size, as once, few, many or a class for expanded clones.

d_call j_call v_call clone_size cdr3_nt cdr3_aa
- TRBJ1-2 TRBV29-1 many TGCAGCGCTGACTATGGGCGTAACTATGGCTACACCTTC CSADYGRNYGYTF
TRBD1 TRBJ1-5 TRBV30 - TGTGCCTGGAACACCGGGACAGGAAACAATCAGCCCCAGCATTTT CAWNTGTGNNQPQHF
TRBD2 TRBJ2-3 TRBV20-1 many TGCAGTGCTACACTAGCGGCCAGGAACACAGATACGCAGTATTTT CSATLAARNTDTQYF
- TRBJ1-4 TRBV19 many TGTGCCAGTAGTATTGGTGCAGGCAGTGGGGAAAAACTGTTTTTT CASSIGAGSGEKLFF
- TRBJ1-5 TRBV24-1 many TGTGCCACCAGTGGAGAAGACGGTCAGCCCCAGCATTTT CATSGEDGQPQHF
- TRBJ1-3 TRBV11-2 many TGTGCCAGCAGCCCCCGGCGCGGGTTGGGAAACACCATATATTTT CASSPRRGLGNTIYF
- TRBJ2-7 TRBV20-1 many TGCAGTGCTGCCCCCCGACTAGATTCCGAGCAGTACTTC CSAAPRLDSEQYF
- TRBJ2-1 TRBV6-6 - TGTGCCAGCAGTTACGGGGCGGGCCTCTCCTACAATGAGCAGTTCTTC CASSYGAGLSYNEQFF
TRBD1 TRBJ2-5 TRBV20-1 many TGCAGTGCACCCGACCAACAGGGGGCTGTGTACCAAGAGACCCAGTACTTC CSAPDQQGAVYQETQYF
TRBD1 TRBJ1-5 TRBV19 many TGTGCCAGTAGTGGACAGGGCCATCAGCCCCAGCATTTT CASSGQGHQPQHF
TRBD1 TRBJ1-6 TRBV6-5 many TGTGCCAGCAGTTTCAGGGGGGTATATAATTCACCCCTCCACTTT CASSFRGVYNSPLHF
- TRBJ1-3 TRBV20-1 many TGCAGTGCTAGAGCGGGTCAGGGGCCGGGAAACACCATATATTTT CSARAGQGPGNTIYF
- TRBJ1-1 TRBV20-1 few TGCAGTGCTCCGAAAGACGGACTGAACACTGAAGCTTTCTTT CSAPKDGLNTEAFF
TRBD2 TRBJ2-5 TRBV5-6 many TGTGCCAGCAGCTTGACTACTAGCGGGAGCTCCCTCGTAGGGACCCAGTACTTC CASSLTTSGSSLVGTQYF
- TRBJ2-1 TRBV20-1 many TGCAGTGCCGACCTAGCGATCTCCAATGAGCAGTTCTTC CSADLAISNEQFF
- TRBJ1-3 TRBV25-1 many TGTGCCAGCACCGAGGCATCGCGCTCTGGAAACACCATATATTTT CASTEASRSGNTIYF
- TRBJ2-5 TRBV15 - TGTGCCACCAGCAGACCCAGGGGCGATAAGTGGGAGACCCAGTACTTC CATSRPRGDKWETQYF
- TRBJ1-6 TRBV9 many TGTGCCAGCAGCGCCCTGGTGGGGGCGGTTGTGGGTTCACCCCTCCACTTT CASSALVGAVVGSPLHF
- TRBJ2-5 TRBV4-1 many TGCGCCAGCAGTACCGGGGTGGATGAAGAGACCCAGTACTTC CASSTGVDEETQYF
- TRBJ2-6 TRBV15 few TGTGCCACCAGCAGAGATCGTAGGCAGTCTGGGGCCAACGTCCTGACTTTC CATSRDRRQSGANVLTF
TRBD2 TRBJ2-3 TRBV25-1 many TGTGCCAGCAGTGATGGTCTAAGCGGGAGGTCCTTTAGCACAGATACGCAGTATTTT CASSDGLSGRSFSTDTQYF
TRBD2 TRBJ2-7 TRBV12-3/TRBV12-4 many TGTGCCAGCAGGAGGGACTACTCCTACGAGCAGTACTTC CASRRDYSYEQYF
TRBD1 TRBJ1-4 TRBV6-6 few TGTGCCAGCAGTTACCCCCGGGACAGGGTCACTAATGAAAAACTGTTTTTT CASSYPRDRVTNEKLFF
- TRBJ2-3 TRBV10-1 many TGCGCCAGCAGTGACAGGAGGATCACAGATACGCAGTATTTT CASSDRRITDTQYF
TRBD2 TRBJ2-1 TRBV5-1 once TGCGCCAGCAGCGATCTAGCGGGAGGGGGCACAGATACGCAGTTCTTC CASSDLAGGGTDTQFF
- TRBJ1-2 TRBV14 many TGTGCCAGCAGCCCAACGGGGCGATTGCGCGGCTACACCTTC CASSPTGRLRGYTF
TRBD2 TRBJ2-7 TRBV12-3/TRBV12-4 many TGTGCCAGCAGTTCAAAGGCGGGATGGGGGGGCTACGAGCAGTACTTC CASSSKAGWGGYEQYF
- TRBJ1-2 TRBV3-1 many TGTGCCAGCAGCCAAGGTTCTGGTGGCTACACCTTC CASSQGSGGYTF
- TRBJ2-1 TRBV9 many TGTGCCAGCAGCGGGAGGGAGCAGTTCTTC CASSGREQFF
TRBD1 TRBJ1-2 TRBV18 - TGTGCCAGCTCACGGGAGACAGGGGGCTATGGCTACACCTTC CASSRETGGYGYTF
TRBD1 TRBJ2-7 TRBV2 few TGTGCCAGCAGAAGGGGTGAGACAGGGGCCTACGAGCAGTACTTC CASRRGETGAYEQYF
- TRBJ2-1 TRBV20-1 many TGCAGTGCTAGCCCCAGGGAAAATATCTATGAGCAGTTCTTC CSASPRENIYEQFF
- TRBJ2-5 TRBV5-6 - TGTGCCAGCAGTGGGGGGAGCCCCGGAGAGACCCAGTACTTC CASSGGSPGETQYF
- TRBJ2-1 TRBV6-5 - TGTGCCAGCAGTTACTCTAGGTCATACAATGAGCAGTTCTTC CASSYSRSYNEQFF
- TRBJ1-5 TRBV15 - TGTGCCACCAGCAGAGGGGGGGGAGGCGATCAGCCCCAGCATTTT CATSRGGGGDQPQHF
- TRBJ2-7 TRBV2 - TGTGCCAGCAGTGCTATCTCGGGGCCCCACTACGAGCAGTACTTC CASSAISGPHYEQYF
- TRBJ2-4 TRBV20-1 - TGCAGTGCTAGAATACAGAAAAACATTCAGTACTTC CSARIQKNIQYF
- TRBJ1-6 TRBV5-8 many TGTGCCAGCAGCTTGGACGCTTCGAATTCACCCCTCCACTTT CASSLDASNSPLHF
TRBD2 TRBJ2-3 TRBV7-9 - TGTGCCAGCAGCCCAGGACTAGCGGGAGCTAGTACAGATACGCAGTATTTT CASSPGLAGASTDTQYF
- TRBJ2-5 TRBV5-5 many TGTGCCAGCAGCTTGGAAAGGGTACGAGAGACCCAGTACTTC CASSLERVRETQYF
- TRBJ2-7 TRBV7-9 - TGTGCCAGCAGCCAAGGTAAGTCAGAGCAGTACTTC CASSQGKSEQYF
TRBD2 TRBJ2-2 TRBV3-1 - TGTGCCAGCAGGTTAGCGGGAGGGGCCGGGGAGCTGTTTTTT CASRLAGGAGELFF
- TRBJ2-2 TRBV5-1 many TGCGCCAGCAGCTTGGATATTATAGGTAGCGGGGAGCTGTTTTTT CASSLDIIGSGELFF
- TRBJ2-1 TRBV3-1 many TGTGCCAGCAGGCACTCCCTCTTCCATGAGCAGTTCTTC CASRHSLFHEQFF
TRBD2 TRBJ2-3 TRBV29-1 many TGCAGCGTCCAATTGACTAGCGGAGGGGTCACAGATACGCAGTATTTT CSVQLTSGGVTDTQYF
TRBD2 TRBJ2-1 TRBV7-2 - TGTGCCAGCGGCTGGGGTTATGGGGGAGGGGAGCAAGCGCAGTTCTTC CASGWGYGGGEQAQFF
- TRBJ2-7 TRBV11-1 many TGTGCCAGCAGCGGAAGGGACTTTAGCTCCTACGAGCAGTACTTC CASSGRDFSSYEQYF
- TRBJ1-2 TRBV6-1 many TGTGCCAGCACCCTTCGGGGGGTTGACTATGGCTACACCTTC CASTLRGVDYGYTF
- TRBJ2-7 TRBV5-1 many TGCGCCAGCAGCTTGAGTGGCAGAAGCTCCTACGAGCAGTACTTC CASSLSGRSSYEQYF
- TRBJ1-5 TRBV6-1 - TGTGCCAGCGCCGTAGGGGGGATCGCCAATCAGCCCCAGCATTTT CASAVGGIANQPQHF
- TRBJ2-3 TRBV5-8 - TGTGCCAGCAGCAGGGGACGGGGCACAGATACGCAGTATTTT CASSRGRGTDTQYF
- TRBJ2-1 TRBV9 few TGTGCCAGCAGCGTAGCGACAGGTGCCAGGAACGAGCAGTTCTTC CASSVATGARNEQFF
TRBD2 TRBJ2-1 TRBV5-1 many TGCGCCAGCAGCGCTGGACTAGCTGGCTCTGAGCAGTTCTTC CASSAGLAGSEQFF
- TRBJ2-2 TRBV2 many TGTGCCAGCAGAAAAAAGTCTGCGAACACCGGGGAGCTGTTTTTT CASRKKSANTGELFF
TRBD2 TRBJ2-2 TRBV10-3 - TGTGCCACTGCATTAGCGGGAGCTACCGGGGAGCTGTTTTTT CATALAGATGELFF
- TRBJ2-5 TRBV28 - TGTGCCAGCATGCTCGGGGCCCAAGAGACCCAGTACTTC CASMLGAQETQYF